These 9 T cell receptor beta chains were all obtained from the same sample, sequenced in a study of T-cell reconstitution after alpha-beta-depleted transplantation in children. Unique molecular identifiers featured in how the TCRbeta library was prepared. TCRdb itself ran the PCR reads through MiXCR, one entry per CDR3 protein. The sample carries fewer than 750,000 distinct CDR3 sequences, over 20% recorded once. The sequencing here drew on PBMCs, taken before TCRalphabeta/CD19-depleted stem cell transplant. The receptors were gathered from a boy in the first two years of life with Wiskott-Aldrich syndrome, due to receive a stem cell transplant.

This chain joins TRBV5-1 and TRBJ2-2; the D gene is possibly TRBD2 (6 bases). V lost 5 bases and J lost 0, with 11 bases in between. Germline-derived CDR1 and CDR2 are SGHRS and YFSETQ. The CDR3 length is 15 residues. This CDR3 is CASRRDGTNTGELFF. The CDR3 DNA follows: TGCGCCAGCAGGCGGGACGGGACGAACACCGGGGAGCTGTTTTTT.

This chain uses TRBV10-1 with TRBJ2-7, with D perhaps TRBD2 (5 bases). V lost 5 bases, J lost 4 bases, and 24 bases lay in between. From germline, CDR1 is WNHNN and CDR2 SYGVQD (reference sequence). This CDR3 is built from 17 residues. The CDR3 nucleotides read TGCGCCAGCAGTCAGGCGGGTGGTCGCCCCGGGATTTACGAGCAGTACTTC. Translated: CASSQAGGRPGIYEQYF.

The V call is TRBV25-1, the J call TRBJ2-5; 12 bases are a match to TRBD2. Germline V gene sequence: CDR1 MGHDK, CDR2 SYGVNS. The CDR3 loop spans 14 amino acids. V trimming: 6 bases; J trimming: 7 bases; junction bases outside the gene matches: 6. The CDR3 nucleotides read TGTGCCAGCAGGACTAGCGGGGGTGGTGGGACCCAGTACTTC. Translation gives CASRTSGGGGTQYF.

The chain uses TRBV5-1 and TRBJ2-7, with a tentative D call TRBD1 (5 bases). The CDR3 loop spans 15 amino acids. V lost 4 bases and J 0 bases, leaving 14 bases between the germline ends. Germline V CDR1 and CDR2: SGHRS, YFSETQ. The CDR3 is CASSLLRQSSYEQYF. In DNA form, the CDR3 reads TGCGCCAGCAGCCTACTAAGACAGAGCTCCTACGAGCAGTACTTC.

The V and J genes are TRBV24-1 and TRBJ2-2, with a weak D call TRBD2 (6 bases). The CDR3 is 13 amino acids. Germline V CDR1 and CDR2: KGHDR, SFDVKD. V was pared by 4 bases and J by 7 bases, with 9 bases between. CDR3 region: CATSDPGVGELFF. CDR3 DNA sequence: TGTGCCACCAGTGACCCGGGAGTCGGGGAGCTGTTTTTT.

This clonotype has just a few counts. The chain combines TRBV15 with TRBJ2-1; TRBD2 is a possible D gene (6 bases). CDR3 length: 13 amino acids. From germline, CDR1 is LNHNV and CDR2 YYDKDF (reference sequence). Trimming took off 4 bases at V and 6 bases at J, with 10 bases between the two ends. Here the CDR3 reads CATSKGTPNEQFF. In DNA, the CDR3 is TGTGCCACCAGCAAAGGGACTCCCAATGAGCAGTTCTTC.

V is TRBV7-9 and J is TRBJ2-5; 8 positions match TRBD2. Per germline, CDR1 SEHNR and CDR2 FQNEAQ (reference sequence). This CDR3 spans 17 amino acids. V was pared by 6 bases and J by 1 base, with 13 bases of the junction left unmatched. The CDR3 spells CASSPVMERGFQETQYF. DNA for the CDR3: TGTGCCAGCAGTCCCGTAATGGAGCGGGGGTTCCAAGAGACCCAGTACTTC.

As for this clonotype: Compared with germline, one end of the junction differs, possibly owing to a read error. V gene TRBV12-3 or TRBV12-4 combines with J gene TRBJ2-7; D call uncertain. This CDR3 region has 11 residues. The CDR3 sequence is CASSSSHEQYF. The CDR3 bases are TGTGCCAGCAGTTCCTCCCACGAGCAGTACTTC.

The V gene is TRBV5-1, the J gene TRBJ1-1, with D unclear. The length of the CDR3 is 14 residues. Trimming took off 3 bases at V and 1 base at J, with 10 bases between the two ends. Germline V gene data show CDR1 as SGHRS and CDR2 as YFSETQ. DNA for the CDR3: TGCGCCAGCAGCTCGCGGCGGGGGAACACTGAAGCTTTCTTT. Encoded protein: CASSSRRGNTEAFF.